This T cell receptor (beta chain) appears in the sequencing data of a study of cytomegalovirus exposure and HLA in healthy donors. Study results and limitations: Using a false discovery rate of 0.05, a later analysis showed that fewer than 20,000 TCR beta sequences were associated with HLA alleles. In an earlier analysis, in some 540 donors, most V segments appeared productive either ~87% or ~30% of the time.

Healthy individuals who donated bone marrow served as the donors. Remarks on this clone: Its specificity is unknown.

The CDR3 is 15 residues long. Germline-derived CDR1 and CDR2 are SGDLS and YYNGEE. V was clipped by 0 bases and J by 4 bases, with 12 bases between them. Use of 60 Vbeta and 13 Jbeta primers characterized the PCR. Clones were sequenced by immunoSEQ multiplex PCR, and TCRdb holds only the in-frame ones, with some missing. The table has some 110,000 clones, less than 80% seen once. The chain links TRBV9 to TRBJ2-3; maybe TRBD1 (5 bases). This TCR came from a woman under 40 in good health and CMV-seronegative. Source material: PBMCs. CDR3 sequence reads: CASSVVQGSSDTQYF. The CDR3 DNA reads TGTGCCAGCAGCGTAGTCCAGGGCTCTTCAGATACGCAGTATTTT. Together with reference TRBV9 and TRBJ2-3, the CDR3 gives the full variable domain: DSGVTQTPKHLITATGQRVTLRCSPRSGDLSVYWYQQSLDQGLQFLIQYYNGEERAKGNILERFSAQQFPDLHSELNLSSLELGDSALYFCASSVVQGSSDTQYFGPGTRLTVL.